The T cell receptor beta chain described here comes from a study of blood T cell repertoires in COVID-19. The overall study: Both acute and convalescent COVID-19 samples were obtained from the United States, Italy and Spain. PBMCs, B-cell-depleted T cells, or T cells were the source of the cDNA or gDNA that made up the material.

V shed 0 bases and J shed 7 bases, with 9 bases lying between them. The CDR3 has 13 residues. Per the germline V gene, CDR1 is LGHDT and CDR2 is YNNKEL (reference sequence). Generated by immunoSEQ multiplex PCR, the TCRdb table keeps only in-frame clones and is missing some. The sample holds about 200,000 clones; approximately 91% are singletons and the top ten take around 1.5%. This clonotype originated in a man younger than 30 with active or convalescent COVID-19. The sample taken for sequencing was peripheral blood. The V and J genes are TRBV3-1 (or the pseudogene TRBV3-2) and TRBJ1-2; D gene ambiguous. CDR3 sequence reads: CASSQETDTGYTF. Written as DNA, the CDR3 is TGTGCCAGCAGCCAAGAGACCGACACTGGCTACACCTTC.